This T cell receptor (beta chain) derives from a study of shared clonotypes between healthy human individuals. The CDR3 is 18 amino acids. Losses at the gene ends were 3 bases for V and 0 bases for J; bases not matched to a gene: 6. CDR1 and CDR2 from the germline V gene are SGHDN and FVKESK. Profiling relied on immunoSEQ multiplex PCR, and the TCRdb table lists in-frame clones only, not all of them. This table has about 980,000 clones, approximately 80% appearing once. Both subsets, CD45RA+ naive and CD45RA-negative memory, were split from the CD4+ cells. The J gene is TRBJ2-6, the V gene TRBV14; 9 nucleotides line up with TRBD1. The specimen was memory CD4+ T cells sorted from blood. The subset: CD45RA-negative fraction. The clonotype originates from a man between 18 and 29 years old in good health. CDR3 in DNA: TGTGCCAGCAGCCATGGACAGGGGACTCACTCTGGGGCCAACGTCCTGACTTTC. It is translated as CASSHGQGTHSGANVLTF. The variable domain in full, completed from reference TRBV14 and TRBJ2-6, reads EAGVTQFPSHSVIEKGQTVTLRCDPISGHDNLYWYRRVMGKEIKFLLHFVKESKQDESGMPNNRFLAERTGGTYSTLKVQPAELEDSGVYFCASSHGQGTHSGANVLTFGAGSRLTVL.